The clone carrying this T cell receptor beta chain was seen only once. Its target is unknown. The data originate from a study of vaccination effects on CD4 cells after COVID-19. General study results and limits: Cross-reaction with common cold coronaviruses was seen in only 1 of 255 vaccine-induced clones from healthy vaccinees.

ViraFEST assay sequencing came after antigen-specific CD4+ T cells were expanded with viral peptide pools. Having been cultured for under twelve days, the cells underwent CD4+ T cell isolation. Each vaccine recipient was nucleocapsid antibody negative and had no prior SARS-CoV-2 infection. The CDR3 sequence is 16 residues long. Trimming removed 5 bases from V and 1 base from J; junction bases left unmatched: 2. Germline V lookup: CDR1 KGHSH, CDR2 LQKENI. Clones were sequenced by immunoSEQ multiplex PCR, and TCRdb holds only the in-frame ones, with some missing. The sample records about 73,000 clones, about four fifths being singletons.

The origin of this receptor is a human donor who received a COVID-19 vaccine. The material was CD4+ T cells from PBMCs cultured with HCoV-NL63 spike peptides, obtained before COVID-19 vaccination. J is TRBJ2-3 and V is TRBV18; TRBD2 matches at 14 bases. CDR3 region: CASSEGLAGGTDTQYF. The CDR3 DNA reads as TGTGCCAGCTCAGAGGGACTAGCGGGGGGCACAGATACGCAGTATTTT.